The 9 T cell receptor beta chains reported below all come from one sample, sequenced in a study of T cell responses to AZD1222 COVID-19 vaccine. Clones were read by immunoSEQ multiplex PCR, and TCRdb kept only the in-frame ones, dropping some. The table lists about 180,000 clones, about 93% of them singletons. The sample here was peripheral blood, taken 28 days after the second dose of the MenACWY control vaccine. These receptors all stem from an adult who received the MenACWY meningococcal vaccine as a control.

The chain joins TRBV28 to TRBJ1-1; D is uncertain. The CDR3 extends over 13 amino acids. Germline CDR1 is MDHEN and CDR2 is SYDVKM. The V end was cut by 6 bases, the J end by 7 bases, with 15 bases between. CDR3: CASRSLRQNEAFF. CDR3 DNA: TGTGCCAGCAGATCATTAAGGCAGAATGAAGCTTTCTTT.

This clone occurred a few times. The V call is TRBV11-2, the J call TRBJ1-3; D might be TRBD1 (6 bases). V lost 5 bases to trimming and J lost 2 bases, with 13 bases between them. The CDR3 covers 15 residues. The germline V gene encodes CDR1 SGHAT and CDR2 FQNNGV. CDR3 DNA sequence: TGTGCCAGCAGCCCCATCGGGACAACTGGAAACACCATATATTTT. Encoded protein: CASSPIGTTGNTIYF.

This clone was counted once. V is TRBV6-5 and J is TRBJ1-1; D perhaps matches TRBD1 (6 bases). Germline V gene sequence: CDR1 MNHEY, CDR2 SVGAGI. This CDR3 has 15 amino acids. Trimming removed 0 bases from V and 5 bases from J, with 13 bases in between. DNA of the CDR3: TGTGCCAGCAGTTACTCTGTTCAGGGGACGACTGAAGCTTTCTTT. This gives the protein CASSYSVQGTTEAFF.

The chain employs TRBV10-1 and TRBJ2-1; D not resolved. V lost 5 bases, J lost 7 bases, and 6 bases lay in between. The V gene's germline CDR1 is WNHNN and CDR2 SYGVQD (reference sequence). CDR3 length: 11 amino acids. As DNA, the CDR3 is TGCGCCAGCAGTTGGGGAAATGAGCAGTTCTTC. It yields the protein CASSWGNEQFF.

CDR3 region: CASSLSVAYEQYF. CDR3 in DNA: TGTGCCAGCAGCCTTAGCGTGGCGTACGAGCAGTACTTC. The V and J genes are TRBV7-9 and TRBJ2-7, with TRBD2 as a possible D gene (5 bases). The V gene's germline CDR1 is SEHNR and CDR2 FQNEAQ (reference sequence). V was trimmed by 5 bases and J by 4 bases, leaving 12 bases between them. CDR3 length equals 13 residues.

In DNA form, the CDR3 reads TGTGCCAGCAGTTCCCTCGGGGGCCCAGGGAATGAGCAGTTCTTC. This gives the protein CASSSLGGPGNEQFF. The V call is TRBV27, the J call TRBJ2-1; D could derive from TRBD1 or TRBD2 (6 bases each). Looked up from germline, CDR1 is MNHEY and CDR2 is SMNVEV (reference sequence). The length of the CDR3 is 15 residues. V dropped 4 bases and J dropped 7 bases, with 17 bases sitting between them.

The genes are TRBV7-2 and TRBJ1-1; 7 bases line up with TRBD1. Trimming took 2 bases from V and 3 from J; bases not matched to a gene: 9. This CDR3 has 16 amino acids. Germline CDR1 and CDR2: SGHTA and FQGNSA. CDR3 residues: CASSLPRGQSYTEAFF. The CDR3 nucleotides read TGTGCCAGCAGCTTACCTCGGGGACAGAGCTACACTGAAGCTTTCTTT.

Note on this clone: This same CDR3 is encoded by further DNA sequences in the sample. The V call is TRBV5-4, the J call TRBJ1-3; D is uncertain. The CDR3 runs 14 residues. Germline lookup yields CDR1 SGHNT and CDR2 YYREEE (reference sequence). V gave up 0 bases and J gave up 2 bases, with 6 bases separating them. CDR3 sequence: CASSLAGTGNTIYF. The CDR3 nucleotides are TGTGCCAGCAGCTTGGCAGGAACTGGAAACACCATATATTTT.

The chain carries TRBV19 and TRBJ2-7; 8 bases match TRBD1. This CDR3 is built from 14 residues. CDR1 and CDR2 (germline): LNHDA, SQIVND (reference sequence). The trim removed 9 bases at V and 3 bases at J, leaving 10 bases unmatched. CDR3 amino acids: CASGPAGGGYEQYF. CDR3 DNA sequence: TGTGCCAGCGGACCAGCAGGGGGCGGCTACGAGCAGTACTTC.